These 4 T cell receptor beta chains came from one sample sequenced in a study of blood T cell repertoires in COVID-19. Method: immunoSEQ multiplex PCR; TCRdb's copy keeps in-frame clones and lacks some. The sample holds over 110,000 clones; roughly 82% are singletons and the top ten take around 13%. Material: peripheral blood. The receptor set was obtained from a man at least 80 years old with acute or convalescent COVID-19.

This sequence joins TRBV6-2 or TRBV6-3 and TRBJ2-7, with TRBD1 identical over 8 bases. Germline values: CDR1 MNHEY, CDR2 SVGEGT. V lost 4 bases and J lost 7; bases outside the gene matches: 6. The CDR3 length is 13 residues. CDR3 DNA sequence: TGTGCCAGCAGTTGGACAGGGCCGCGGGAGCAGTACTTC. Its protein product is CASSWTGPREQYF.

V gene TRBV4-3 combines with J gene TRBJ2-7, with TRBD2 as a possible D gene (6 bases). The ends were cut back, 0 bases at V and 5 bases at J, with 11 bases in the middle. The germline V gene encodes CDR1 LGHNA and CDR2 YSLEER. The CDR3 covers 14 residues. The CDR3 coding sequence is TGCGCCAGCAGCCAAGATGGCGGGGTCGACGAGCAGTACTTC. The encoded protein is CASSQDGGVDEQYF.

The gene calls are TRBV19 and TRBJ1-2; TRBD1 agrees at 8 bases. J was trimmed by 5 bases and V by 3 bases; bases with no gene match: 5. The CDR3 loop spans 14 amino acids. CDR1 and CDR2 from the germline V gene are LNHDA and SQIVND (reference sequence). DNA for the CDR3: TGTGCCAGTAGTATCTCCAGGGGGCTGTATGGCTACACCTTC. Residues: CASSISRGLYGYTF.

V and J are TRBV29-1 and TRBJ1-2; 7 bases match TRBD1. This CDR3 spans 14 amino acids. V was clipped by 6 bases and J by 5 bases; unmatched bases: 12. Germline CDR1 is SQVTM and CDR2 is ANQGSEA. CDR3 residues: CSVYATGTEYGYTF. Written as DNA, the CDR3 is TGCAGCGTATACGCGACCGGGACAGAATATGGCTACACCTTC.